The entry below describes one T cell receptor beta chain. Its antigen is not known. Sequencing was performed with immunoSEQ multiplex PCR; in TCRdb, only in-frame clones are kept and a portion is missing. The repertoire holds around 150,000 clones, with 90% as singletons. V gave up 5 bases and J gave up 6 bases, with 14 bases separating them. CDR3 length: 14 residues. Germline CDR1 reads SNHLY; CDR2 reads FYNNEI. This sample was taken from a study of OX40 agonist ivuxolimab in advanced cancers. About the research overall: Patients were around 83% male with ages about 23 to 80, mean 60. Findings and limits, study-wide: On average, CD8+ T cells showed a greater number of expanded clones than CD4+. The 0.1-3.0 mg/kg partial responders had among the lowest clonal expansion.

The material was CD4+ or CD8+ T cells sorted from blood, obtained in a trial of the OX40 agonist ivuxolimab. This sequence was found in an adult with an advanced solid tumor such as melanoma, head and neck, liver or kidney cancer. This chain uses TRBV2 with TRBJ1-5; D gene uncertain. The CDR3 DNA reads TGTGCCAGCAGTTTTTCCGGGATCAGTCAGCCCCAGCATTTT. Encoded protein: CASSFSGISQPQHF.